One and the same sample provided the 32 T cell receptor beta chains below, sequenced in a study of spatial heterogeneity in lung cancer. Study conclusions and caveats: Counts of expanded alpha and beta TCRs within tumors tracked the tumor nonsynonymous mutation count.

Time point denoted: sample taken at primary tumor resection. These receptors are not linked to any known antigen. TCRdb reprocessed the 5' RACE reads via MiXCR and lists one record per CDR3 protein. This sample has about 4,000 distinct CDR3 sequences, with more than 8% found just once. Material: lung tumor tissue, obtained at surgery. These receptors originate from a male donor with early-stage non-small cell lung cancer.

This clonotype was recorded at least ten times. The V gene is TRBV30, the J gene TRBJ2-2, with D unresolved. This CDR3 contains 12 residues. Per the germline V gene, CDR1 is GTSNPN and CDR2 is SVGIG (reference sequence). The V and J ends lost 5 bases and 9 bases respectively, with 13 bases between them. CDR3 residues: CAWAFGNWELFF. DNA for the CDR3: TGTGCCTGGGCCTTTGGGAACTGGGAGCTGTTTTTT. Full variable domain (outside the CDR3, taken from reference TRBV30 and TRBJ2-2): SQTIHQWPATLVQPVGSPLSLECTVEGTSNPNLYWYRQAAGRGLQLLFYSVGIGQISSEVPQNLSASRPQDRQFILSSKKLLLSDSGFYLCAWAFGNWELFFGEGSRLTVL.

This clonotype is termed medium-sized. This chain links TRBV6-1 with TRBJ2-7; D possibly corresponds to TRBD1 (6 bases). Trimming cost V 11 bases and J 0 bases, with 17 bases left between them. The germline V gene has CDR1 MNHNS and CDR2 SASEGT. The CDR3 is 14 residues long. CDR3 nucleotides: TGTGCCGTTAGACAGGACCCTACCTCCTACGAGCAGTACTTC. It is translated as CAVRQDPTSYEQYF.

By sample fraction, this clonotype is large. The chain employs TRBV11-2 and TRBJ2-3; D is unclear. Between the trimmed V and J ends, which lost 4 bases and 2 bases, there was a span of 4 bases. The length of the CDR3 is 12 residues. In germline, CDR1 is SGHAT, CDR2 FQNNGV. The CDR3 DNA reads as TGTGCCAGCAGCTATTACACAGATACGCAGTATTTT. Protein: CASSYYTDTQYF. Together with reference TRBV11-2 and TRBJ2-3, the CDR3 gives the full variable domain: EAGVAQSPRYKIIEKRQSVAFWCNPISGHATLYWYQQILGQGPKLLIQFQNNGVVDDSQLPKDRFSAERLKGVDSTLKIQPAKLEDSAVYLCASSYYTDTQYFGPGTRLTVL.

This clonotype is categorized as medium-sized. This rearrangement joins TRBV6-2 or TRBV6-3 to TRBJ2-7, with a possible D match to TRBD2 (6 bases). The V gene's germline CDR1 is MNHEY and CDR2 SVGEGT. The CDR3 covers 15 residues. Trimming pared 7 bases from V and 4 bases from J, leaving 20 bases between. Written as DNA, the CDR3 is TGTGCCAGCAAGAGGTCAGCGGGTGCCGCTTACGAGCAGTACTTC. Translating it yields CASKRSAGAAYEQYF.

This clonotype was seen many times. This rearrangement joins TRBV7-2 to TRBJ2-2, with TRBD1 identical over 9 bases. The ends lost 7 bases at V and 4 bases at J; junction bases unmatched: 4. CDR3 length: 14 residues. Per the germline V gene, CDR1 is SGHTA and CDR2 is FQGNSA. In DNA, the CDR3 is TGTGCCAGCACCGCGACAGGGGGCACCGGGGAGCTGTTTTTT. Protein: CASTATGGTGELFF.

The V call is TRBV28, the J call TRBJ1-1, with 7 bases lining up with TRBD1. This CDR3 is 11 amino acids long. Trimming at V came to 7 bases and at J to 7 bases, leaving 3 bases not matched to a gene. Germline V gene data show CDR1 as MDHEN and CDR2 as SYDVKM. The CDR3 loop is CASIDRVEAFF. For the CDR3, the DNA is TGTGCCAGCATCGACAGGGTTGAAGCTTTCTTT.

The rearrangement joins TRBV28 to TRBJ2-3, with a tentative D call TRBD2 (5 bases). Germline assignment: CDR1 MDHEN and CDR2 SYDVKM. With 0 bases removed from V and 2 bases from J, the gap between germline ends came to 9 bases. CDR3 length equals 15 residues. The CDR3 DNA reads TGTGCCAGCAGTTTATGGTATAGCGACACAGATACGCAGTATTTT. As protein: CASSLWYSDTDTQYF.

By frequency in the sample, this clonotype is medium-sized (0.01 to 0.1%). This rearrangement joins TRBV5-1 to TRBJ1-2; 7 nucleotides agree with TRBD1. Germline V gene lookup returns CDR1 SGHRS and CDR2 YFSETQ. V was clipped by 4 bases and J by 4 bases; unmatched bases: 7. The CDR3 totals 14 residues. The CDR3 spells CASSEGQPTYGYTF. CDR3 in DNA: TGCGCCAGCAGCGAGGGACAGCCTACCTATGGCTACACCTTC.

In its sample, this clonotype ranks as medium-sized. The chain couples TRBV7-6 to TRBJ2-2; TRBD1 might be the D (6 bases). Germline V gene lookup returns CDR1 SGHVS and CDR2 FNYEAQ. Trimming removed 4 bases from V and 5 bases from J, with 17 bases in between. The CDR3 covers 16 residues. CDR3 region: CASSSTGTQYTGELFF. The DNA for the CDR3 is TGTGCCAGCAGCTCTACCGGGACACAGTATACCGGGGAGCTGTTTTTT.

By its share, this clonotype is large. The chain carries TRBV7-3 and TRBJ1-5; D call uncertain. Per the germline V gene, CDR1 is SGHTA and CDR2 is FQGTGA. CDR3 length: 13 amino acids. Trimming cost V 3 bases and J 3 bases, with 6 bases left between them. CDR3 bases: TGTGCCAGCAGCTTTGGGGACAATCAGCCCCAGCATTTT. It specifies CASSFGDNQPQHF.

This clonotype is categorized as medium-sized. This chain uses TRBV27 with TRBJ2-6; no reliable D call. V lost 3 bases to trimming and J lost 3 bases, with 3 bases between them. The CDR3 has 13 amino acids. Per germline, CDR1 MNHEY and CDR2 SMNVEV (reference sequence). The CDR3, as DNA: TGTGCCAGCAGTTTTGGTGGGGCCAACGTCCTGACTTTC. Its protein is CASSFGGANVLTF.

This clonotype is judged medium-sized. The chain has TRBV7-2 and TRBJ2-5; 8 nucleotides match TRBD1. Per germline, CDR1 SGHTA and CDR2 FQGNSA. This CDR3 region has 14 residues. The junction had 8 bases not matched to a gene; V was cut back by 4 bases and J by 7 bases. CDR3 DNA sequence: TGTGCCAGCAGCTGGGACAGGTGGTCCGGGACCCAGTACTTC. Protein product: CASSWDRWSGTQYF. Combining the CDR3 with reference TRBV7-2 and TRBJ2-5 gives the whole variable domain GAGVSQSPSNKVTEKGKDVELRCDPISGHTALYWYRQSLGQGLEFLIYFQGNSAPDKSGLPSDRFSAERTGGSVSTLTIQRTQQEDSAVYLCASSWDRWSGTQYFGPGTRLLVL.

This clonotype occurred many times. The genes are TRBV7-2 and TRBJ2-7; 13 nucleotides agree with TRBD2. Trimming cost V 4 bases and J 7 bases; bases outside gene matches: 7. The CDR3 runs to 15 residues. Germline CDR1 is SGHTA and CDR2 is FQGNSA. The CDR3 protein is CASSSGLAGVGEQYF. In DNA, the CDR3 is TGTGCCAGCAGCTCAGGACTAGCGGGAGTGGGGGAGCAGTACTTC.

The DNA for the CDR3 is TGCAGTGCCATAACATGGAAAGGCAAAAACATTCAGTACTTC. Its translation is CSAITWKGKNIQYF. The chain links TRBV20-1 to TRBJ2-4; no clear D. This CDR3 has 14 amino acids. Germline V gene data show CDR1 as DFQATT and CDR2 as SNEGSKA (reference sequence). Trimming shortened V by 6 bases and J by 3 bases, and 15 bases separated the two germline ends.

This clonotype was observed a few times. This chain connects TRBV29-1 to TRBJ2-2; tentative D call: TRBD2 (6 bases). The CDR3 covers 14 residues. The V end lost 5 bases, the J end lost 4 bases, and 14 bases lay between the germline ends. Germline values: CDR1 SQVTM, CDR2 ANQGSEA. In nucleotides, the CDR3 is TGCAGCGTTAATACGGGAGTCTCCACCGGGGAGCTGTTTTTT. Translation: CSVNTGVSTGELFF.

The CDR3 protein is CASSTNREGREQYF. CDR3 DNA: TGTGCCAGCAGTACAAATCGGGAGGGGAGGGAGCAGTACTTC. The rearrangement joins TRBV9 to TRBJ2-7, with 8 positions matching TRBD2. Unmatched junction bases numbered 11, after V lost 5 bases and J lost 7 bases. The CDR3 consists of 14 residues. Germline V gives CDR1 SGDLS, CDR2 YYNGEE.

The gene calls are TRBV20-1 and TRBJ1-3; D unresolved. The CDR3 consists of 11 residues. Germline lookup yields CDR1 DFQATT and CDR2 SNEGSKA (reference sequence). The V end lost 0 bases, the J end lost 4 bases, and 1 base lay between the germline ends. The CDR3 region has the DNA TGCAGTGCTAGAGAAGGAAACACCATATATTTT. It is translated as CSAREGNTIYF.

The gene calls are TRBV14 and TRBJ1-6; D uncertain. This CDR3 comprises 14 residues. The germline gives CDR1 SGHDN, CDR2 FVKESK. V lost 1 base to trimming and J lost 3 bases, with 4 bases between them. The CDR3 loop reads CASSQGVYNSPLHF. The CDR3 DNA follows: TGTGCCAGCAGCCAAGGGGTCTATAATTCACCCCTCCACTTT. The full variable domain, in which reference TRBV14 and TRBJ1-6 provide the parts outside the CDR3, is EAGVTQFPSHSVIEKGQTVTLRCDPISGHDNLYWYRRVMGKEIKFLLHFVKESKQDESGMPNNRFLAERTGGTYSTLKVQPAELEDSGVYFCASSQGVYNSPLHFGNGTRLTVT.

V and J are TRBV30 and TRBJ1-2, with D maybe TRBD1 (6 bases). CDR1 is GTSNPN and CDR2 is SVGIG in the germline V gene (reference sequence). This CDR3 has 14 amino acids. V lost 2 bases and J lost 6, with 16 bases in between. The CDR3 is CAWSQLQGVDGYTF. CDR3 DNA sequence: TGTGCCTGGAGTCAACTACAGGGAGTGGATGGCTACACCTTC.

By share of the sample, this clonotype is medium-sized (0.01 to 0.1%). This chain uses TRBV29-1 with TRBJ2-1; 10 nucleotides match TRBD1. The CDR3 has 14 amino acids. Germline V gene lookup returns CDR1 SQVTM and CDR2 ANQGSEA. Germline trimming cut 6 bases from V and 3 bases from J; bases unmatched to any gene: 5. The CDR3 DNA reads TGCAGCGTAGTCCGGGACAGGGGCTACAATGAGCAGTTCTTC. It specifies CSVVRDRGYNEQFF.

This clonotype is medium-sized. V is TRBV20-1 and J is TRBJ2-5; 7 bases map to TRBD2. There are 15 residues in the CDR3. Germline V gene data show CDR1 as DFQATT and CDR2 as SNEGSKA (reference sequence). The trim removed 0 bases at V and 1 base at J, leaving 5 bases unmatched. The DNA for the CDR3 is TGCAGTGCTAGAGATCGGAGACTAGCCCAAGAGACCCAGTACTTC. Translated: CSARDRRLAQETQYF.

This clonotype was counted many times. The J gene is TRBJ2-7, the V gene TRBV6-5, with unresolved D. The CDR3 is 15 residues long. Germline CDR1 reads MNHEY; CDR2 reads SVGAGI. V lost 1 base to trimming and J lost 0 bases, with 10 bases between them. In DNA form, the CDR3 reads TGTGCCAGCAGTTACTATCCAAGAACCTCCTACGAGCAGTACTTC. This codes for CASSYYPRTSYEQYF.

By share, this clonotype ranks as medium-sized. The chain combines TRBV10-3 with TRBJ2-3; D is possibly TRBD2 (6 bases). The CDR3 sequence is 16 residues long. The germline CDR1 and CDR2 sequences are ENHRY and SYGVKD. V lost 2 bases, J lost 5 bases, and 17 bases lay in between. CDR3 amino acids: CAISEQWLAKVDTQYF. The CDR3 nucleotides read TGTGCCATCAGTGAGCAATGGCTAGCGAAGGTAGATACGCAGTATTTT.

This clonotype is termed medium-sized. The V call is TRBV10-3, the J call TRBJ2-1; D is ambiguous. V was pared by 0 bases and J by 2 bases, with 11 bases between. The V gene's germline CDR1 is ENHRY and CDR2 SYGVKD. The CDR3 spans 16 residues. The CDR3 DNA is TGTGCCATCAGTGAGTCGGACCGTCGTGCCTACAATGAGCAGTTCTTC. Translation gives CAISESDRRAYNEQFF.

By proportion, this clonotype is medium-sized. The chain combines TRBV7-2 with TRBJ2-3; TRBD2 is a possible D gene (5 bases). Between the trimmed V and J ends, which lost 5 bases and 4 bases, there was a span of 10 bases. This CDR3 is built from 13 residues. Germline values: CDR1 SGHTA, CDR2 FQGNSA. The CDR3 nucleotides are TGTGCCAGCAGCCAAACGGGGTCAGATACGCAGTATTTT. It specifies CASSQTGSDTQYF.

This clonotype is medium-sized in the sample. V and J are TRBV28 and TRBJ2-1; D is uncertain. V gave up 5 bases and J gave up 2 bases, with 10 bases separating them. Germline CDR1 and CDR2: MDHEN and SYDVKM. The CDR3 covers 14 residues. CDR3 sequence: CASSPSRTYNEQFF. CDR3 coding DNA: TGTGCCAGCAGTCCTTCTAGAACCTACAATGAGCAGTTCTTC.

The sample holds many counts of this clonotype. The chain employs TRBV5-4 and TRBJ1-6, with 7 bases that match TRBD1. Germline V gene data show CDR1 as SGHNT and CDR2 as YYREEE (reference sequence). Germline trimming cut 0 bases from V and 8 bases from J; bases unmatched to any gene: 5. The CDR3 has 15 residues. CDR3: CASSLAGGMDSPLHF. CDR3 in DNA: TGTGCCAGCAGCTTGGCAGGGGGAATGGATTCACCCCTCCACTTT.

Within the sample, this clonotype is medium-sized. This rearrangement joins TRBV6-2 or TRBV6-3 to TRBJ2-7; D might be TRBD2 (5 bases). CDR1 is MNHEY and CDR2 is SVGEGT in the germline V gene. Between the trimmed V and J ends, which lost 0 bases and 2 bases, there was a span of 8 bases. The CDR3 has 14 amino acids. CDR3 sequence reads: CASSYSTGTYEQYF. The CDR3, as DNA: TGTGCCAGCAGTTACTCGACGGGAACCTACGAGCAGTACTTC.

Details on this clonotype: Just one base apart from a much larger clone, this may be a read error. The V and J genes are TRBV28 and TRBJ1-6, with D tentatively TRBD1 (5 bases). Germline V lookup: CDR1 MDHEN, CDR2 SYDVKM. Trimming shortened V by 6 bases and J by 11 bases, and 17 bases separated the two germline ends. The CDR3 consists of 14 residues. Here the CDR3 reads CASRGTGDWTPLHF. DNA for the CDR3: TGTGCCAGCAGAGGGACGGGGGATTGGACACCCCTCCACTTT.

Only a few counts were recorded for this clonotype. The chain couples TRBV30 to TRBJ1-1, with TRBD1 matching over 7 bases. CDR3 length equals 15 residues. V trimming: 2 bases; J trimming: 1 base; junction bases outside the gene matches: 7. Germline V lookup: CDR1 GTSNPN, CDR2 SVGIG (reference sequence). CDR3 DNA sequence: TGTGCCTGGAGTTACAAGGGGGCGGGGAACACTGAAGCTTTCTTT. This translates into CAWSYKGAGNTEAFF.

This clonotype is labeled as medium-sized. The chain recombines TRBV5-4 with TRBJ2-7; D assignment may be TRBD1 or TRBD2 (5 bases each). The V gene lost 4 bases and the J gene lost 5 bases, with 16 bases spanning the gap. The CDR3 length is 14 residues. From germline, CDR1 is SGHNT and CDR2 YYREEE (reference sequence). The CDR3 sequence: CASSRDGIRNEQYF. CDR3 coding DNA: TGTGCCAGCAGCCGGGACGGGATACGGAACGAGCAGTACTTC.

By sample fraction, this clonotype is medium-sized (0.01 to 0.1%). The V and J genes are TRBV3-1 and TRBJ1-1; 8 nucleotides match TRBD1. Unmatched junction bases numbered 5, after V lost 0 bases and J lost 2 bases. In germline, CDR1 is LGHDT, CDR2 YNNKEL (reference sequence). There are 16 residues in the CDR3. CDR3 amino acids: CASSQDSGGANTEAFF. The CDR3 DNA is TGTGCCAGCAGCCAAGATTCAGGGGGCGCAAACACTGAAGCTTTCTTT.